This T cell receptor (beta chain) comes out of a study of blood T cells in healthy people across ages (dated by TCRdb to the mid-2010s). Context from the whole study: In model experiments, template switching captured about one uniquely barcoded TCR beta cDNA molecule for every two T cells. The study measured age-related changes in TCR beta repertoire diversity using deep sequencing normalized with unique cDNA molecular identifiers. The donors were divided into four age groups: young (average about 15 years), middle-aged (around 41), aged (approximately 59) and long-lived (around 80). Donors of different ages were randomly distributed across sequencing lanes to avoid experimental bias. Using the same blood draw, the study looked at two additional independent replicas of 1 million unique cDNA reads for two donors, one aged 18 to 30 and the other aged 80 or older.

What the study reported, not specific to this receptor: The CMV infection status of donors was not known, potentially confounding age-related changes in expanded clonotypes. Conclusive comparison of naive and antigen-experienced compartments was prevented by the profiling of bulk unsorted PBMCs. Observed TCR beta diversity per million T cells fell roughly linearly with age, and a significant reduction was already apparent by age roughly 41. Estimates of total diversity from one million sequenced T cells were regarded as lower bounds and underestimates. Observed TCR beta diversity correlated strongly with the percentage of naive T cells measured by flow cytometry. Compared with the aged group, the long-lived group had more naive CD4+ T cells, fewer expanded clones and increased TCR diversity, suggesting age selection.

CDR1 and CDR2 are drawn from the germline V gene (reference sequence): GTSNPN, SVGIG. The CDR3 runs 14 amino acids, cysteine and phenylalanine included. This entry keeps only the CDR3 DNA: 42 bases, framed from base 1. V is cut by 0 bases and J by 4 bases, and the space between the germline ends is 11 bases. On this clonotype itself: Its antigen is currently not known. No base quality values were provided; no much bigger clone lies one nucleotide off.

Systemically healthy Caucasian individuals from Russia, 35 to 40 in total and aged about 6 to 95 years, were included as donors. Each donor gave approximately 9.4 milliliters of peripheral blood, drawn into EDTA-treated Vacutainer tubes. Ficoll-Paque density-gradient centrifugation was used to isolate PBMCs, with at least 7 million per sample. Trizol reagent was used to extract total RNA from PBMCs, with at least 5.5 micrograms per sample. For every donor, flow cytometry on a PBMC aliquot measured the percentage of naive CD45RAhigh/CD27high T cells. Libraries were prepared through 5' RACE. Instrument used: Illumina HiSeq 2500. A second PCR of about 7 to 12 cycles was run with a J-beta primer mix and a sample-barcoded 5' primer. Each TCR beta cDNA molecule received a unique molecular identifier from a template-switch 5' adaptor carrying 12 random nucleotides. Each sample yielded at least 3 million CDR3-containing paired-end reads. First-strand cDNA was synthesized from all RNA with the Mint cDNA synthesis kit, primed by a TRBC-specific oligonucleotide. All cDNA was treated with uracil-DNA glycosylase and then went through a first 18-cycle PCR with the universal primers M1SS and BC2_uni_R. On the study's bioinformatics: For normalization, 1 million high-quality reads, each with a distinct molecular identifier, were randomly selected from each sample. Reads with shared molecular identifiers were discarded instead of being binned into consensus sequences. MiTCR, run with a Q25 quality threshold and the strictest error-elimination algorithm, handled CDR3 identification, clonotype clustering and error correction. A nonparametric unseen species model with Euler transformation was used to estimate lower-bound total TCR beta diversity. The public reads were reanalyzed by TCRdb: fastp trimming at Q25, MiXCR alignment, in-frame beta chains only. Rows are combined by CDR3 protein, so each entry shows the most common genes and DNA. These V and J calls are TCRdb output, not the study's own analysis. This sample lists 850,000 to 1,300,000 distinct CDR3 sequences; under 45% were detected once. The ten largest clones add up to approximately 20% of the sample.

The sequence derives from an older woman in good health. Rearrangement joined TRBV30 to TRBJ2-3, with TRBD1 perhaps the D gene, on 6 matching bases. The sequenced sample consisted of blood. The bases are TGTGCCTGGAGTGTACGAAAGGGGGCAGATACGCAGTATTTT. This encodes CAWSVRKGADTQYF.